This is a list of T cell receptor beta chains from one sample in a study of T-cell reconstitution after alpha-beta-depleted transplantation in children. In TCRdb, the PCR reads were re-called with MiXCR into one record per CDR3 protein. The sample holds around 700,000 distinct CDR3 sequences, about an eighth seen once. The input for sequencing was PBMCs, taken before TCRalphabeta/CD19-depleted stem cell transplant. Receptor source: a girl aged 2 to 9 with congenital amegakaryocytic thrombocytopenia, due to receive a stem cell transplant. Both conserved end residues are part of each CDR3. D genes are given only for firm matches. Only part of the rows carry a size: once, few, many, or a class if the clone is expanded.

v_gene	abundance	d_gene	j_gene	CDR3aa	CDR3nt
TRBV2	many	-	TRBJ2-7	CASSAKGYEQYF	TGTGCCAGCAGTGCCAAGGGCTACGAGCAGTACTTC
TRBV5-1	many	-	TRBJ2-3	CASSLERRPTDTQYF	TGCGCCAGCAGCTTGGAGAGACGGCCCACAGATACGCAGTATTTT
TRBV27	few	-	TRBJ2-6	CASSRNIGSGANVLTF	TGTGCCAGCAGTCGCAACATCGGCTCTGGGGCCAACGTCCTGACTTTC
TRBV7-2	many	-	TRBJ2-3	CASSFVIFGNLDTQYF	TGTGCCAGCAGCTTTGTTATATTCGGAAATCTCGATACGCAGTATTTT
TRBV7-8	many	TRBD2	TRBJ2-1	CASSLSASGRYNEQFF	TGTGCCAGCAGCTTATCCGCTAGCGGGAGATACAATGAGCAGTTCTTC
TRBV5-6	-	TRBD2	TRBJ2-1	CASSPGALAGVGDEQFF	TGTGCCAGCAGCCCGGGAGCACTAGCGGGAGTCGGGGATGAGCAGTTCTTC
TRBV29-1	many	TRBD1	TRBJ1-2	CSVTGQGDNYGYTF	TGCAGCGTCACTGGACAGGGGGACAACTATGGCTACACCTTC
TRBV20-1	few	TRBD1	TRBJ1-3	CSARGISSGNTIYF	TGCAGTGCCAGGGGGATTAGCTCTGGAAACACCATATATTTT
TRBV7-2	-	-	TRBJ2-7	CASSLVQVLSYEQYF	TGTGCCAGCAGCTTAGTACAGGTCCTGTCCTACGAGCAGTACTTC
TRBV5-1	-	-	TRBJ2-2	CATRRGAHANTGELFF	TGCGCCACCCGCCGGGGAGCACACGCGAACACCGGGGAGCTGTTTTTT
TRBV30	few	TRBD1	TRBJ2-1	CAWRGTGRSEQFF	TGTGCCTGGAGGGGGACAGGGAGGAGTGAGCAGTTCTTC
TRBV20-1	many	-	TRBJ2-4	CSARDVTIAKNIQYF	TGCAGTGCTAGAGATGTTACAATAGCCAAAAACATTCAGTACTTC
TRBV30	many	-	TRBJ2-2	CAWSPHGGLDTGELFF	TGTGCCTGGAGTCCCCACGGGGGGCTTGACACCGGGGAGCTGTTTTTT
TRBV20-1	many	-	TRBJ2-1	CSASNWTAGWNEQFF	TGCAGTGCGAGTAATTGGACGGCCGGTTGGAATGAGCAGTTCTTC
TRBV29-1	many	-	TRBJ2-6	CSVDAGSGANVLTF	TGCAGCGTTGACGCTGGCTCTGGGGCCAACGTCCTGACTTTC
TRBV20-1	many	TRBD1	TRBJ1-1	CSANRQGLNTEAFF	TGCAGTGCTAACCGACAGGGGTTGAACACTGAAGCTTTCTTT
TRBV30	many	-	TRBJ2-2	CAWSPPLSYWDLSGELFF	TGTGCCTGGAGCCCCCCGTTGTCCTACTGGGATCTCTCCGGGGAGCTGTTTTTT
TRBV20-1	few	-	TRBJ2-3	CSARVVPSSTDTQYF	TGCAGTGCTAGAGTAGTACCCTCTAGCACAGATACGCAGTATTTT
TRBV12-3/TRBV12-4	-	-	TRBJ2-1	CASSFWERIYNEQFF	TGTGCCAGCAGTTTCTGGGAGAGGATCTACAATGAGCAGTTCTTC
TRBV29-1	few	-	TRBJ2-7	CSVRRDLGYEQYF	TGCAGCGTTAGGAGGGATTTAGGCTACGAGCAGTACTTC
TRBV18	many	-	TRBJ2-1	CASSPQWTSYNEQFF	TGTGCCAGCTCACCACAATGGACTTCCTACAATGAGCAGTTCTTC
TRBV7-9	many	TRBD2	TRBJ2-1	CASSSQLAGEYNEQFF	TGTGCCAGCAGCTCCCAACTAGCGGGAGAATACAATGAGCAGTTCTTC
TRBV28	-	TRBD2	TRBJ2-5	CASSMGEGETQYF	TGTGCCAGCAGTATGGGGGAGGGGGAGACCCAGTACTTC
TRBV29-1	many	TRBD2	TRBJ2-1	CSVDGLAGVYEQFF	TGCAGCGTGGATGGACTAGCGGGAGTATATGAGCAGTTCTTC